Each of the 15 T cell receptor beta chains below was sequenced from the same sample in a study of cytomegalovirus exposure and HLA in healthy donors. PCR used 60 Vbeta primers and 13 Jbeta primers. This table comes from immunoSEQ multiplex PCR, and its TCRdb copy is limited to in-frame clones, with some not included. The data hold about 61,000 clones, with around 87% observed a single time. Input material: PBMCs. These TCRs come from a man in his late teens or twenties in good health and CMV-seronegative.

This sequence joins TRBV30 and TRBJ2-5; perhaps TRBD2 as D (6 bases). Germline loops: CDR1 GTSNPN, CDR2 SVGIG (reference sequence). V shed 1 base and J shed 4 bases, with 10 bases lying between them. The CDR3 is 13 amino acids. CDR3 region: CAWSAGGSETQYF. Written as DNA, the CDR3 is TGTGCCTGGAGTGCTGGGGGGTCAGAGACCCAGTACTTC. Based on the CDR3 plus reference TRBV30 and TRBJ2-5, the full variable domain is SQTIHQWPATLVQPVGSPLSLECTVEGTSNPNLYWYRQAAGRGLQLLFYSVGIGQISSEVPQNLSASRPQDRQFILSSKKLLLSDSGFYLCAWSAGGSETQYFGPGTRLLVL.

The chain carries TRBV7-9 and TRBJ1-2; a possible D gene is TRBD1 (6 bases). The CDR3 length is 12 residues. The germline V gene has CDR1 SEHNR and CDR2 FQNEAQ (reference sequence). The V and J ends lost 2 bases and 8 bases respectively, with 9 bases between them. DNA for the CDR3: TGTGCCAGCAGCTTAACAGGGCCCGGCTACACCTTC. This encodes CASSLTGPGYTF.

This chain joins TRBV15 and TRBJ1-5; D is undetermined. The CDR3 runs 13 residues. Trimming stripped 0 bases from V and 7 bases from J, with 7 bases between. Germline V gene lookup returns CDR1 LNHNV and CDR2 YYDKDF (reference sequence). The CDR3 here is CATSREGGQPQHF. The CDR3 coding sequence is TGTGCCACCAGCAGAGAAGGAGGACAGCCCCAGCATTTT. Drawing the rest from reference TRBV15 and TRBJ1-5, the complete variable domain is DAMVIQNPRYQVTQFGKPVTLSCSQTLNHNVMYWYQQKSSQAPKLLFHYYDKDFNNEADTPDNFQSRRPNTSFCFLDIRSPGLGDTAMYLCATSREGGQPQHFGDGTRLSIL.

The chain links TRBV20-1 to TRBJ2-1; no firm D call. CDR3 length equals 11 residues. Between the trimmed V and J ends, which lost 6 bases and 8 bases, there was a span of 11 bases. Germline loops: CDR1 DFQATT, CDR2 SNEGSKA (reference sequence). This CDR3 reads CSATHSYEQFF. For the CDR3, the DNA is TGCAGTGCAACCCACAGTTATGAGCAGTTCTTC.

The chain couples TRBV29-1 to TRBJ2-7; the D is unclear. The CDR3 totals 15 residues. Germline CDR1 is SQVTM and CDR2 is ANQGSEA. With 0 bases removed from V and 3 bases from J, the gap between germline ends came to 15 bases. The CDR3 bases are TGCAGCGTTGAAGATCCCAGGTCCCAACGCTACGAGCAGTACTTC. This gives the protein CSVEDPRSQRYEQYF.

V and J are TRBV6-5 and TRBJ2-3; no definite D call. Trimming cost V 2 bases and J 0 bases, with 9 bases left between them. Germline CDR1 reads MNHEY; CDR2 reads SVGAGI. The CDR3 covers 15 residues. The CDR3 sequence: CASSYGTPSTDTQYF. For the CDR3, the DNA is TGTGCCAGCAGTTACGGTACACCTAGCACAGATACGCAGTATTTT.

This clone has a handful of counts. CDR3: CASSQGSTSNYGYTF. The CDR3 DNA is TGCGCCAGCAGCCAAGGGAGCACGTCTAACTATGGCTACACCTTC. This rearrangement joins TRBV4-1 to TRBJ1-2; D is unresolved. Trimming stripped 1 base from V and 0 bases from J, with 9 bases between. In germline, CDR1 is MGHRA, CDR2 YSYEKL. The CDR3 is 15 residues long.

The chain couples TRBV7-6 to TRBJ2-1, with TRBD2 as a possible D gene (5 bases). V was clipped by 5 bases and J by 10 bases, with 21 bases between them. This CDR3 spans 15 amino acids. Germline CDR1 is SGHVS and CDR2 is FNYEAQ. The CDR3 region is CASSLPRTPWNEQFF. For the CDR3, the DNA is TGTGCCAGCAGCCTGCCCAGGACTCCGTGGAACGAGCAGTTCTTC.

The chain is built from TRBV7-2 and TRBJ1-1, with 8 bases lining up with TRBD1. The junction had 2 bases not matched to a gene; V was cut back by 2 bases and J by 3 bases. Germline CDR1 and CDR2: SGHTA and FQGNSA. This CDR3 has 14 residues. CDR3: CASSLLQGDTEAFF. CDR3 sequence (DNA): TGTGCCAGCAGCTTACTACAGGGGGACACTGAAGCTTTCTTT.

This chain links TRBV12-5 with TRBJ1-3, with 7 bases identical to TRBD1. V lost 4 bases and J lost 0; bases outside the gene matches: 6. This CDR3 contains 16 residues. Germline assignment: CDR1 LGHNT and CDR2 FRNRAP. CDR3 residues: CASGSRQGSSGNTIYF. DNA of the CDR3: TGTGCTAGTGGTTCCAGACAGGGAAGCTCTGGAAACACCATATATTTT.

The chain is built from TRBV11-3 and TRBJ1-6; 8 positions agree with TRBD1. V shed 4 bases and J 8 bases; nucleotides not matched to a gene: 16. The CDR3 runs to 18 residues. The germline V gene encodes CDR1 SGHNT and CDR2 YENEEA. The CDR3 protein is CASSSSPWQGAWDSPLHF. The CDR3 bases are TGTGCCAGCAGCTCTTCACCATGGCAGGGGGCATGGGATTCACCCCTCCACTTT.

Judged by abundance, this clone is medium-sized. This chain uses TRBV29-1 with TRBJ1-3, with D perhaps matching TRBD1 (6 bases). Trimming took 5 bases from V and 0 from J, leaving 14 bases between them. Germline CDR1 and CDR2: SQVTM and ANQGSEA. The CDR3 totals 15 residues. The CDR3 protein is CSVLPDSNSGNTIYF. CDR3 DNA: TGCAGCGTTCTTCCGGACAGCAACTCTGGAAACACCATATATTTT. The full variable domain, in which reference TRBV29-1 and TRBJ1-3 provide the parts outside the CDR3, is SAVISQKPSRDICQRGTSLTIQCQVDSQVTMMFWYRQQPGQSLTLIATANQGSEATYESGFVIDKFPISRPNLTFSTLTVSNMSPEDSSIYLCSVLPDSNSGNTIYFGEGSWLTVV.

This sequence joins TRBV18 and TRBJ2-1, with 8 bases that match TRBD2. Trimming at V came to 3 bases and at J to 5 bases, leaving 6 bases not matched to a gene. The CDR3 has 15 amino acids. Germline V lookup: CDR1 KGHSH, CDR2 LQKENI. The CDR3 sequence is CASSPRGAKDNEQFF. CDR3 DNA: TGTGCCAGCTCACCGCGGGGGGCCAAAGACAATGAGCAGTTCTTC.

This chain connects TRBV9 to TRBJ2-7; 8 nucleotides line up with TRBD1. After removal of 3 bases from V and 2 bases from J, the junction contained 4 bases not matched to a gene. The CDR3 length is 14 residues. Per germline, CDR1 SGDLS and CDR2 YYNGEE. The CDR3 sequence: CASSEGQGAYEQYF. The DNA of the CDR3 is TGTGCCAGCAGCGAAGGACAGGGTGCCTACGAGCAGTACTTC.

The V gene is TRBV7-9, the J gene TRBJ1-1; tentatively, D is TRBD1 (5 bases). The V and J ends lost 5 bases and 1 base respectively, with 14 bases between them. The CDR3 is 15 residues long. Germline values: CDR1 SEHNR, CDR2 FQNEAQ (reference sequence). DNA of the CDR3: TGTGCCAGCAGCCGACACGACAGTTCGAACACTGAAGCTTTCTTT. Residues: CASSRHDSSNTEAFF.